Below are 32 T cell receptor beta chains sequenced from a single sample in a study of cytomegalovirus exposure and HLA in healthy donors. PCR employed 60 Vbeta and 13 Jbeta primers. Libraries were prepared by immunoSEQ multiplex PCR; TCRdb keeps only in-frame clonotypes and omits some of them. Found here are 100,000 to 120,000 clones, over 60% of them singletons; the top ten hold around an eighth. The sequencing sample was made of PBMCs. These receptors were collected from a man aged 25-45 years in good health and CMV-seropositive.

The chain has TRBV5-1 and TRBJ2-2; a weak D match, TRBD2 (5 bases). Trimming shortened V by 4 bases and J by 0 bases, and 10 bases separated the two germline ends. Germline V gives CDR1 SGHRS, CDR2 YFSETQ. The CDR3 contains 15 residues. The CDR3 spells CASSPRGTNTGELFF. CDR3 coding DNA: TGCGCCAGCAGCCCCCGGGGAACGAACACCGGGGAGCTGTTTTTT. Full variable domain (remainder filled in from reference TRBV5-1 and TRBJ2-2): KAGVTQTPRYLIKTRGQQVTLSCSPISGHRSVSWYQQTPGQGLQFLFEYFSETQRNKGNFPGRFSGRQFSNSRSEMNVSTLELGDSALYLCASSPRGTNTGELFFGEGSRLTVL.

The chain has TRBV18 and TRBJ2-5, with a tentative D call TRBD1 (6 bases). V lost 3 bases, J lost 2 bases, and 16 bases lay in between. This CDR3 is 16 amino acids long. The V gene's germline CDR1 is KGHSH and CDR2 LQKENI. For the CDR3, the DNA is TGTGCCAGCTCACCTTGGGCCGAAAGGGGGCAAGAGACCCAGTACTTC. The encoded protein is CASSPWAERGQETQYF.

This rearrangement joins TRBV29-1 to TRBJ1-2; 8 bases are a match to TRBD1. V lost 8 bases to trimming and J lost 6 bases; unmatched junction nucleotides: 8. Germline V gene lookup returns CDR1 SQVTM and CDR2 ANQGSEA. There are 12 residues in the CDR3. CDR3 region: CSCDRGRNGYTF. CDR3 DNA sequence: TGCAGCTGCGACAGGGGAAGGAATGGCTACACCTTC.

V and J are TRBV7-2 and TRBJ1-5, with TRBD1 identical over 7 bases. Losses at the gene ends were 8 bases for V and 2 bases for J; bases not matched to a gene: 3. In germline, CDR1 is SGHTA, CDR2 FQGNSA. This CDR3 has 13 residues. The CDR3 DNA reads as TGTGCCAGCGGTGACAGGGGCAATCAGCCCCAGCATTTT. Residues: CASGDRGNQPQHF.

This clone is a singleton in its sample. The chain employs TRBV5-8 and TRBJ1-5; 10 positions agree with TRBD1. The CDR3 contains 18 residues. The trim removed 5 bases at V and 4 bases at J, leaving 15 bases unmatched. Germline-derived CDR1 and CDR2 are SGHTS and YDEGEE. The CDR3 nucleotides read TGTGCCAGCAGTTCCGCTCGCCGACAGGGGGCATGGAATCAGCCCCAGCATTTT. The encoded protein is CASSSARRQGAWNQPQHF.

V and J are TRBV5-1 and TRBJ1-6; no clear D gene. The CDR3 consists of 14 residues. CDR1 is SGHRS, CDR2 YFSETQ, per germline. V shed 0 bases and J shed 11 bases, with 12 bases lying between them. In DNA form, the CDR3 reads TGCGCCAGCAGCTTGGGCGAGGGCGTGCCACCCCTCCACTTT. Protein sequence: CASSLGEGVPPLHF.

The chain employs TRBV28 and TRBJ1-5, with D maybe TRBD1 (6 bases). The CDR3 is made up of 14 amino acids. V gave up 6 bases and J gave up 7 bases, with 16 bases separating them. The germline V gene encodes CDR1 MDHEN and CDR2 SYDVKM. The CDR3 loop reads CASSKQGSGQPQHF. In DNA form, the CDR3 reads TGTGCCAGCAGCAAACAGGGAAGCGGCCAGCCCCAGCATTTT.

The CDR3 reads CAWKRVGKYGYTF. The CDR3 DNA is TGTGCCTGGAAGCGGGTGGGGAAGTATGGCTACACCTTC. This chain connects TRBV30 to TRBJ1-2; no definite D call. Trimming stripped 4 bases from V and 5 bases from J, with 14 bases between. Germline V gives CDR1 GTSNPN, CDR2 SVGIG (reference sequence). The CDR3 is made up of 13 amino acids. Combining the CDR3 with reference TRBV30 and TRBJ1-2 gives the whole variable domain SQTIHQWPATLVQPVGSPLSLECTVEGTSNPNLYWYRQAAGRGLQLLFYSVGIGQISSEVPQNLSASRPQDRQFILSSKKLLLSDSGFYLCAWKRVGKYGYTFGSGTRLTVV.

V usage is TRBV11-3 and J usage is TRBJ1-2, with D maybe TRBD1 (5 bases). CDR1 SGHNT and CDR2 YENEEA come from the germline V gene. This CDR3 is built from 12 residues. With 8 bases removed from V and 4 bases from J, the gap between germline ends came to 11 bases. CDR3 coding DNA: TGTGCCAGCTCGGGGGACGCCTATGGCTACACCTTC. This gives the protein CASSGDAYGYTF. The full variable domain, its missing parts supplied by reference TRBV11-3 and TRBJ1-2, is EAGVVQSPRYKIIEKKQPVAFWCNPISGHNTLYWYLQNLGQGPELLIRYENEEAVDDSQLPKDRFSAERLKGVDSTLKIQPAELGDSAVYLCASSGDAYGYTFGSGTRLTVV.

The chain joins TRBV27 to TRBJ2-2, with 7 bases lining up with TRBD1. With 1 base clipped from V and 6 bases from J, the junction kept 2 bases outside the gene matches. The CDR3 has 14 amino acids. The germline gives CDR1 MNHEY, CDR2 SMNVEV (reference sequence). The chain's CDR3 is CASSLFTGAGELFF. In DNA form, the CDR3 reads TGTGCCAGCAGTTTATTTACAGGGGCCGGGGAGCTGTTTTTT.

This clone was seen only once. The V and J genes are TRBV10-3 and TRBJ2-1, with 9 nucleotides matching TRBD2. Trimming at V came to 2 bases and at J to 4 bases, leaving 3 bases not matched to a gene. CDR1 is ENHRY, CDR2 SYGVKD, per germline. This CDR3 is built from 15 residues. The DNA for the CDR3 is TGTGCCATCAGTGAGATTAGCGGGGGTTACAATGAGCAGTTCTTC. Encoded protein: CAISEISGGYNEQFF.

The V call is TRBV9, the J call TRBJ2-7, with 8 bases lining up with TRBD2. Germline V gives CDR1 SGDLS, CDR2 YYNGEE. V lost 0 bases to trimming and J lost 4 bases; unmatched junction nucleotides: 6. The CDR3 is 15 amino acids. The CDR3 here is CASSVDGGGRYEQYF. The DNA for the CDR3 is TGTGCCAGCAGCGTAGACGGGGGGGGTAGGTACGAGCAGTACTTC.

This sequence joins TRBV6-5 and TRBJ2-5, with D possibly matching TRBD2 (7 bases). Trimming cost V 8 bases and J 4 bases, with 17 bases left between them. Germline assignment: CDR1 MNHEY and CDR2 SVGAGI. This CDR3 spans 14 amino acids. The CDR3 DNA reads TGTGCCAGCGTGCGGGGGCCAGAGGGAGAGACCCAGTACTTC. Its protein product is CASVRGPEGETQYF.

As regards this clone: At one end the junction does not follow the germline gene, possibly because of a read error. The chain combines TRBV7-7 with TRBJ2-5; 7 bases are shared with TRBD2. The CDR3 is made up of 14 amino acids. Germline loops: CDR1 SSHAT, CDR2 FNYEAQ (reference sequence). The CDR3 bases are TGTGCTAGCAGCCGCGCGGGAGCTTCGGAGACCCAGTACTTC. This sequence encodes CASSRAGASETQYF.

The chain combines TRBV19 with TRBJ2-7; TRBD1 agrees at 7 bases. The CDR3 totals 14 residues. The V gene end was trimmed by 10 bases and the J gene end by 0 bases; junction bases not matched to a gene: 9. Germline CDR1 is LNHDA and CDR2 is SQIVND (reference sequence). CDR3 residues: CATGRTGDSYEQYF. The CDR3 coding sequence is TGTGCCACCGGTAGGACAGGAGACTCCTACGAGCAGTACTTC.

The CDR3 sequence is CASSPGTGEGWNQPQHF. The CDR3 coding sequence is TGTGCCAGCAGCCCCGGGACAGGCGAAGGATGGAATCAGCCCCAGCATTTT. The chain couples TRBV7-2 to TRBJ1-5; 8 nucleotides match TRBD1. V was clipped by 5 bases and J by 4 bases; unmatched bases: 13. The CDR3 covers 17 residues. CDR1 and CDR2 (germline): SGHTA, FQGNSA.

The chain is built from TRBV4-3 and TRBJ1-1, with D possibly matching TRBD1 (6 bases). With 0 bases removed from V and 7 bases from J, the gap between germline ends came to 21 bases. Germline loops: CDR1 LGHNA, CDR2 YSLEER. There are 17 residues in the CDR3. CDR3 protein: CASSQDSDTPPTGEAFF. The CDR3 DNA reads TGCGCCAGCAGCCAAGATTCGGACACGCCCCCGACAGGTGAAGCTTTCTTT.

The count of this clone is one. V is TRBV9 and J is TRBJ1-2; 9 nucleotides match TRBD1. Germline CDR1 reads SGDLS; CDR2 reads YYNGEE. After removal of 2 bases from V and 3 bases from J, the junction contained 5 bases not matched to a gene. CDR3 length: 15 amino acids. This CDR3 reads CASSVIQGADYGYTF. The CDR3, as DNA: TGTGCCAGCAGCGTCATACAGGGGGCGGACTATGGCTACACCTTC.

The chain recombines TRBV28 with TRBJ2-7; the match to TRBD2 covers 7 bases. The ends lost 6 bases at V and 1 base at J; junction bases unmatched: 3. Germline V lookup: CDR1 MDHEN, CDR2 SYDVKM. The CDR3 extends over 13 amino acids. The CDR3 loop is CASRPSGSYEQYF. CDR3 bases: TGTGCCAGCAGACCTAGCGGATCCTACGAGCAGTACTTC.

The chain is built from TRBV7-2 and TRBJ2-1; D might be TRBD2 (5 bases). There are 15 residues in the CDR3. Germline V gives CDR1 SGHTA, CDR2 FQGNSA. Trimming removed 4 bases from V and 10 bases from J, with 20 bases in between. In DNA form, the CDR3 reads TGTGCCAGCAGCTCCAGAGCCGGTGCTGGCGGGGAGCAGTTCTTC. Translation gives CASSSRAGAGGEQFF.

A single count supports this clone. The DNA for the CDR3 is TGTGCCAGCAGCTTAAGGTGGAGCTCTGGAAACACCATATATTTT. It codes for CASSLRWSSGNTIYF. This sequence joins TRBV11-2 and TRBJ1-3; D gene ambiguous. This CDR3 contains 15 residues. V was cut by 2 bases and J by 0 bases, with 8 bases left in between. Germline V gene lookup returns CDR1 SGHAT and CDR2 FQNNGV.

This clone appeared a single time. The CDR3 loop is CASSLVRVQETQYF. In DNA, the CDR3 is TGTGCCAGCAGCTTGGTCAGGGTCCAAGAGACCCAGTACTTC. The genes are TRBV5-5 and TRBJ2-5, with D tentatively TRBD1 (5 bases). Germline loops: CDR1 SGHKS, CDR2 YYEKEE (reference sequence). This CDR3 region has 14 residues. V lost 0 bases and J 1 base, leaving 7 bases between the germline ends.

The rearrangement joins TRBV4-3 to TRBJ2-6; the D is unclear. CDR1 LGHNA and CDR2 YSLEER come from the germline V gene. V was cut by 4 bases and J by 0 bases, with 10 bases left in between. The CDR3 is 16 residues long. This CDR3 reads CASSPPGNSGANVLTF. DNA for the CDR3: TGCGCCAGCAGCCCTCCGGGTAACTCTGGGGCCAACGTCCTGACTTTC.

This sequence joins TRBV10-3 and TRBJ1-1; TRBD1 agrees at 7 bases. Germline values: CDR1 ENHRY, CDR2 SYGVKD. Trimming cost V 3 bases and J 0 bases; bases outside gene matches: 4. CDR3 length: 15 residues. This CDR3 reads CAISDGTEMNTEAFF. In DNA, the CDR3 is TGTGCCATCAGTGATGGGACAGAGATGAACACTGAAGCTTTCTTT.

The chain combines TRBV10-3 with TRBJ2-5, with a weak D call TRBD2 (6 bases). CDR1 is ENHRY, CDR2 SYGVKD, per germline. This CDR3 spans 12 amino acids. Trimming left V 1 base short and J 9 bases short, with 9 bases between. CDR3 bases: TGTGCCATCAGTGAGTTAGGGGAGGCCCAGTACTTC. Its protein is CAISELGEAQYF.

The chain joins TRBV5-4 to TRBJ1-4; possibly TRBD1 for D (6 bases). The CDR3 contains 15 residues. CDR1 and CDR2 (germline): SGHNT, YYREEE (reference sequence). Trimming cost V 4 bases and J 0 bases, with 10 bases left between them. The CDR3 here is CASSRQASTNEKLFF. The CDR3 DNA follows: TGTGCCAGCAGCCGACAGGCTTCAACTAATGAAAAACTGTTTTTT.

This clone was recorded once. The chain uses TRBV28 and TRBJ2-2; D is unresolved. Per the germline V gene, CDR1 is MDHEN and CDR2 is SYDVKM. V was shortened by 6 bases and J by 3 bases, with 11 bases between the two germline ends. The CDR3 extends over 14 amino acids. In nucleotides, the CDR3 is TGTGCCAGCAGCCCTCCGGGTCACACCGGGGAGCTGTTTTTT. This translates into CASSPPGHTGELFF.

The chain has TRBV5-1 and TRBJ1-5; 8 nucleotides match TRBD1. The CDR3 is 15 amino acids. From germline, CDR1 is SGHRS and CDR2 YFSETQ. V gave up 5 bases and J gave up 4 bases; unmatched junction bases: 8. This CDR3 reads CASSPGGFGNQPQHF. As DNA, the CDR3 is TGCGCCAGCAGTCCAGGGGGCTTCGGGAATCAGCCCCAGCATTTT.

The V call is TRBV14, the J call TRBJ2-2; tentative D call: TRBD1 (5 bases). The length of the CDR3 is 16 residues. Per germline, CDR1 SGHDN and CDR2 FVKESK. V lost 1 base and J 6 bases, leaving 15 bases between the germline ends. CDR3 in DNA: TGTGCCAGCAGCCAAGGGGGCAGGGAAGGCTCCGGGGAGCTGTTTTTT. Translation: CASSQGGREGSGELFF.

This chain links TRBV10-3 with TRBJ1-2; D perhaps matches TRBD1 (6 bases). The CDR3 contains 15 residues. V was trimmed by 10 bases and J by 8 bases, leaving 26 bases between them. CDR1 is ENHRY and CDR2 is SYGVKD in the germline V gene. The CDR3 spells CATPGASREVGGYTF. The CDR3 region has the DNA TGTGCCACCCCAGGGGCTTCCAGGGAAGTTGGCGGCTACACCTTC.

The chain joins TRBV6-6 to TRBJ1-2; 12 nucleotides agree with TRBD1. The CDR3 spans 16 residues. V dropped 2 bases and J dropped 8; count of bases not matched to a gene: 9. Germline lookup yields CDR1 MNHNY and CDR2 SVGAGI (reference sequence). CDR3 coding DNA: TGTGCCAGCAGTTACCTCGGGACAGGGGGCGAAGGAGGCTACACCTTC. It codes for CASSYLGTGGEGGYTF.

V and J are TRBV7-2 and TRBJ2-7, with 9 bases matching TRBD1. Trimming took 1 base from V and 7 from J; bases not matched to a gene: 8. The CDR3 loop spans 15 amino acids. Germline lookup yields CDR1 SGHTA and CDR2 FQGNSA. CDR3: CASSLGTGDGREQYF. CDR3 DNA sequence: TGTGCCAGCAGCTTAGGGACAGGGGACGGTCGGGAGCAGTACTTC.